This T cell receptor beta chain was recorded in a study of graft-versus-host responses after intestinal transplantation. Study as a whole: Recipients had transplants, and these were multivisceral, liver-intestinal, or isolated intestinal. Every one of the recipients received anti-thymocyte globulin induction and afterwards took tacrolimus and steroids for around 3 years.

Study-wide results and limits: Patients with graft-donor T cell macrochimerism had high graft-versus-host to host-versus-graft clonal ratios in allografts.

Plates contained approximately 200,000 CFSE-labeled responder cells and approximately 200,000 irradiated, violet-dye-labeled stimulator cells. The germline gives CDR1 MNHEY, CDR2 SVGAGI. V was pared by 8 bases and J by 0 bases, with 11 bases between. CDR3 length: 15 amino acids. Using immunoSEQ multiplex PCR, the repertoire was profiled, and TCRdb retains in-frame clones only, with some absent. The sample lists some 9,500 clones; more than 25% were seen once. The gene calls are TRBV6-5 and TRBJ2-6; possible D gene TRBD2, 5 bases. This clonotype was obtained from a human patient who received an intestinal transplant. The sequencing used alloreactive CD8+ T cells from a mixed lymphocyte reaction culture, collected before intestinal transplant. Sample subset: CFSE-low proliferating T cells sorted from approximately 6-day pre-transplant mixed lymphocyte reaction (GvH or HvG direction). The CDR3 here is CASGYGGSGANVLTF. The CDR3, as DNA: TGTGCCAGCGGATATGGAGGCTCTGGGGCCAACGTCCTGACTTTC.